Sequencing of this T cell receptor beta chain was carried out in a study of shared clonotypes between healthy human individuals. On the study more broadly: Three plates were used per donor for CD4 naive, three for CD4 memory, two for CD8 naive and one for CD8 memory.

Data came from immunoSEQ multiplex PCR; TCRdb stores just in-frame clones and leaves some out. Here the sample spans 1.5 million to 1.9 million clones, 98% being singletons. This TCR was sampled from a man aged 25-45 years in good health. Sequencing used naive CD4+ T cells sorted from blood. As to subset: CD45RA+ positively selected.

CDR3 sequence: CASSLTGGIYEQYF. CDR3 sequence (DNA): TGTGCCAGCAGTTTAACAGGGGGCATCTACGAGCAGTACTTC. The chain employs TRBV6-5 and TRBJ2-7, with TRBD1 matching 9 bases. From germline, CDR1 is MNHEY and CDR2 SVGAGI. This CDR3 is 14 amino acids long. V dropped 4 bases and J dropped 3; count of bases not matched to a gene: 4.